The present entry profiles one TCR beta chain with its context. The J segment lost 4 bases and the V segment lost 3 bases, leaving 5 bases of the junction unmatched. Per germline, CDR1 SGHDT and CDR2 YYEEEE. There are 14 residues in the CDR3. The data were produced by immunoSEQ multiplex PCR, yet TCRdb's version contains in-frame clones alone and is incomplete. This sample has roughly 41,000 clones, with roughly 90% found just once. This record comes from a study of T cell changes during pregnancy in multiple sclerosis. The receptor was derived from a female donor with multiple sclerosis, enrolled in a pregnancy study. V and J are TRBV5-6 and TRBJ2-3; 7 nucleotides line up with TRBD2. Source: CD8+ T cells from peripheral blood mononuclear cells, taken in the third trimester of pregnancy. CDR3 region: CASSSLAGADTQYF. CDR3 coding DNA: TGTGCCAGCAGCTCTCTGGCGGGGGCAGATACGCAGTATTTT. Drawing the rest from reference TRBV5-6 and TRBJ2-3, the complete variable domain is DAGVTQSPTHLIKTRGQQVTLRCSPKSGHDTVSWYQQALGQGPQFIFQYYEEEERQRGNFPDRFSGHQFPNYSSELNVNALLLGDSALYLCASSSLAGADTQYFGPGTRLTVL.